One T cell receptor (beta chain) is described in this entry. What it binds is not known. These data are taken from a study of CD8 T cells in Susac syndrome. General study findings and limits: The study's TCR sequencing and HLA analysis drew on a certain number of individuals. That number was acknowledged as relatively small.

From blood CD8+ and CD4+ T cells, TCR beta sequences were generated. The CD8+ and CD4+ T cells were negatively isolated, with the TEMRA cells enriched by FACS. With random hexamers, roughly 0.45 to 1 ug RNA was reverse transcribed. immunoSEQ multiplex PCR amplified TCR beta CDR3 across 54 Vbeta, 13 Jbeta. TCRdb processed the immunoSEQ multiplex PCR reads anew with MiXCR; each CDR3 protein has one entry. The profile covers fewer than 150,000 distinct CDR3 sequences, with around 94% appearing a single time and 0.25% to 0.3% taken by the ten largest. The CDR3 runs to 15 residues. The germline gives CDR1 SEHNR, CDR2 FQNEAQ (reference sequence). V shed 3 bases and J 6 bases; nucleotides not matched to a gene: 4.

This sequence originates from a human donor in good health. The sequenced sample consisted of CD8+ T cells from PBMCs. The chain has TRBV7-9 and TRBJ2-1; TRBD2 matches at 11 bases. CDR3: CASSFIGTSGNEQFF. DNA of the CDR3: TGTGCCAGCAGCTTTATAGGGACTAGCGGCAATGAGCAGTTCTTC.